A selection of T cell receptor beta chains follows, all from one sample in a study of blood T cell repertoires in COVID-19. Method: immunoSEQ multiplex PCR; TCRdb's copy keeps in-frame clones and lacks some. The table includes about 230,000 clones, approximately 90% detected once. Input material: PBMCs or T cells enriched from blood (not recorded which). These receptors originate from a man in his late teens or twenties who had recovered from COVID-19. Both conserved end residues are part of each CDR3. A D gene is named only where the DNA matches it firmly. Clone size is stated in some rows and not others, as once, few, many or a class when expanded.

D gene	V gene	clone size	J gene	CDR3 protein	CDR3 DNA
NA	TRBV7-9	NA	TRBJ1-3	CASSLGTGNTIYF	TGTGCCAGCAGCTTAGGTACTGGAAACACCATATATTTT
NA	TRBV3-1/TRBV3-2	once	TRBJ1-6	CASSQGQSNSPLHF	TGTGCCAGCAGCCAGGGACAATCGAATTCACCCCTCCACTTT
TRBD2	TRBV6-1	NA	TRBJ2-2	CASSGMLTGLANTGELFF	TGTGCCAGCAGTGGCATGCTCACGGGACTAGCTAACACCGGGGAGCTGTTTTTT
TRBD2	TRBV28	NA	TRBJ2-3	CASSPLGLAGAGLADTQYF	TGTGCCAGCAGTCCTTTAGGACTAGCGGGAGCGGGACTAGCAGATACGCAGTATTTT
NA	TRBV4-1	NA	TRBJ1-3	CASSQDGGTIVVNTIYF	TGCGCCAGCAGCCAAGATGGGGGGACGATCGTGGTAAACACCATATATTTT
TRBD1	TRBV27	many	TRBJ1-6	CASSSTGGQGGSPLHF	TGTGCCAGCAGTTCGACCGGGGGACAGGGGGGTTCACCCCTCCACTTT
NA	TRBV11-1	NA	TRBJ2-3	CASSLGTSHTDTQYF	TGTGCCAGCAGCTTAGGGACATCCCACACAGATACGCAGTATTTT
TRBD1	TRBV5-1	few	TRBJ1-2	CASSSFRTGEGYGYTF	TGCGCCAGCAGCTCATTCCGGACAGGGGAAGGCTATGGCTACACCTTC
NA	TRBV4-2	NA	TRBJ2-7	CASSQDFQYSYEQYF	TGTGCCAGCAGCCAAGATTTCCAGTACTCCTACGAGCAGTACTTC
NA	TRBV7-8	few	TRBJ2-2	CASSLGQLLTGELFF	TGTGCCAGCAGCTTAGGACAGCTCCTCACCGGGGAGCTGTTTTTT
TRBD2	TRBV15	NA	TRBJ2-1	CATSRDGAGLYNEQFF	TGTGCCACCAGCAGAGATGGAGCGGGACTTTACAATGAGCAGTTCTTC
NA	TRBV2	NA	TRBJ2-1	CASRGQRTFNEQFF	TGTGCCAGCAGAGGACAGCGGACTTTCAATGAGCAGTTCTTC
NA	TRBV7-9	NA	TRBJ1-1	CASSLGQGGITEAFF	TGTGCCAGCAGCTTAGGGCAGGGTGGGATCACTGAAGCTTTCTTT
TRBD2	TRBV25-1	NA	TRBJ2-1	CASRGGAVSYNEQFF	TGTGCCAGTCGGGGAGGGGCAGTATCCTACAATGAGCAGTTCTTC
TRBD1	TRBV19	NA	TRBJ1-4	CATHLGTGGPNEKLFF	TGTGCCACCCACCTGGGGACAGGGGGCCCTAATGAAAAACTGTTTTTT
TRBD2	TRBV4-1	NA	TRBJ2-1	CASSQDATQAGVSNEQFF	TGCGCCAGCAGCCAAGATGCAACGCAAGCGGGAGTGTCTAATGAGCAGTTCTTC
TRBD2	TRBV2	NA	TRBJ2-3	CASSEQRGSTDTQYF	TGTGCCAGCAGTGAACAGCGGGGTAGCACAGATACGCAGTATTTT